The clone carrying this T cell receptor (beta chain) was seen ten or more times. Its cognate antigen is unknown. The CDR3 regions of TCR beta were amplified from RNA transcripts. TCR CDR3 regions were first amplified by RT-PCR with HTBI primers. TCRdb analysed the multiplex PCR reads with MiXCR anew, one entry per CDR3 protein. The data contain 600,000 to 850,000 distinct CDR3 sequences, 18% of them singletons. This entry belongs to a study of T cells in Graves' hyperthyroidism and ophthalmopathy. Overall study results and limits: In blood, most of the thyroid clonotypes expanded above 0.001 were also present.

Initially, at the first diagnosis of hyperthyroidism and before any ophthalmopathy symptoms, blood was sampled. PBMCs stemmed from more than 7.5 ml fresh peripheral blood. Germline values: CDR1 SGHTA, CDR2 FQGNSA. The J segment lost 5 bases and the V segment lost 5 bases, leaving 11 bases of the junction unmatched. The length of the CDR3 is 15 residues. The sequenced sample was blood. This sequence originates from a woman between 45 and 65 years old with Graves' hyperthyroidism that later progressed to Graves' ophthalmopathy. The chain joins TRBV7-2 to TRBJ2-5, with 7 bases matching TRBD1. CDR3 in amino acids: CASSPGTSRGETQYF. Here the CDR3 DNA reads TGTGCCAGCAGCCCGGGGACATCCAGGGGGGAGACCCAGTACTTC.